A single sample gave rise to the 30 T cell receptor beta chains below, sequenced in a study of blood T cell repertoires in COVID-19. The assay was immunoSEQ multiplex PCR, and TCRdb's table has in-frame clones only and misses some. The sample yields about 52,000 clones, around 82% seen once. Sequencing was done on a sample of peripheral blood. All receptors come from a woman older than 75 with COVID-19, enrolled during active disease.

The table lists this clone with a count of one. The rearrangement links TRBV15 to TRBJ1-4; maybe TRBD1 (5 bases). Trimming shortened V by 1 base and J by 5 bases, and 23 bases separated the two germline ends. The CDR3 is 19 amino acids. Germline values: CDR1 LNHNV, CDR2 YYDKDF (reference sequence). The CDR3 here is CATSRGLAGPGQWNEKLFF. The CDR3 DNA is TGTGCCACCAGCAGAGGCCTGGCGGGGCCGGGGCAGTGGAATGAAAAACTGTTTTTT. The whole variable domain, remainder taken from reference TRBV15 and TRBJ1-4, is DAMVIQNPRYQVTQFGKPVTLSCSQTLNHNVMYWYQQKSSQAPKLLFHYYDKDFNNEADTPDNFQSRRPNTSFCFLDIRSPGLGDTAMYLCATSRGLAGPGQWNEKLFFGSGTQLSVL.

The CDR3 DNA sequence: TGCGCCAGCAGCGTGACAGGGGGGCTGAACACTGAAGCTTTCTTT. Translation: CASSVTGGLNTEAFF. The chain employs TRBV5-1 and TRBJ1-1, with 9 bases fitting TRBD1. V was pared by 4 bases and J by 0 bases, with 4 bases of the junction left unmatched. The V gene's germline CDR1 is SGHRS and CDR2 YFSETQ. The CDR3 is made up of 15 amino acids.

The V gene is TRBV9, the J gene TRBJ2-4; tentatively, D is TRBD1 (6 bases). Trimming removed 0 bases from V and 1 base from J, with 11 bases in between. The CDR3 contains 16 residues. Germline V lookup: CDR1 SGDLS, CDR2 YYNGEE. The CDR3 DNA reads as TGTGCCAGCAGCGTAGGGGCAGGGGATGCCAAAAACATTCAGTACTTC. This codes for CASSVGAGDAKNIQYF. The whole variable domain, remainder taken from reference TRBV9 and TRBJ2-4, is DSGVTQTPKHLITATGQRVTLRCSPRSGDLSVYWYQQSLDQGLQFLIQYYNGEERAKGNILERFSAQQFPDLHSELNLSSLELGDSALYFCASSVGAGDAKNIQYFGAGTRLSVL.

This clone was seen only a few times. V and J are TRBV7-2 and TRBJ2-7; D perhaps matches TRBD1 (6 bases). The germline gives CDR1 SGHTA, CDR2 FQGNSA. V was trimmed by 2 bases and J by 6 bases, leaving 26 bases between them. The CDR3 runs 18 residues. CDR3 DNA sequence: TGTGCCAGCAGCTTAACGGCCAGGGGAAGAAGTTCGGTCGGCGAGCAGTACTTC. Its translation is CASSLTARGRSSVGEQYF.

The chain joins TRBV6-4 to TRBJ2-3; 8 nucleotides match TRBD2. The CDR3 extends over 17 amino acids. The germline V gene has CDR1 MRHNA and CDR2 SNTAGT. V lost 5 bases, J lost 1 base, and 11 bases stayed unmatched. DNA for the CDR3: TGTGCCAGCAGTATTAGCCCAACGGGAGGGGGCACAGATACGCAGTATTTT. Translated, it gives CASSISPTGGGTDTQYF.

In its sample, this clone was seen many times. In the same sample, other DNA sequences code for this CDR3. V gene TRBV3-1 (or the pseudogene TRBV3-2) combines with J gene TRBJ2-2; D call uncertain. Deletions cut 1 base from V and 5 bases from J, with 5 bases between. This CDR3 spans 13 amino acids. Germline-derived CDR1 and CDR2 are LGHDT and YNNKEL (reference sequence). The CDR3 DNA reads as TGTGCCAGCAGCCAAGCAGGAACCGGGGAGCTGTTTTTT. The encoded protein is CASSQAGTGELFF.

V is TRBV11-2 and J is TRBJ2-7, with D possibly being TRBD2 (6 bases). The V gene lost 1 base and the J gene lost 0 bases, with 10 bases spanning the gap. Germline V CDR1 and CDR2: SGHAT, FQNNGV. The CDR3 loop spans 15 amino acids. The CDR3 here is CASSLVQGLSYEQYF. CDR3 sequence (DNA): TGTGCCAGCAGCTTAGTTCAGGGACTCTCCTACGAGCAGTACTTC.

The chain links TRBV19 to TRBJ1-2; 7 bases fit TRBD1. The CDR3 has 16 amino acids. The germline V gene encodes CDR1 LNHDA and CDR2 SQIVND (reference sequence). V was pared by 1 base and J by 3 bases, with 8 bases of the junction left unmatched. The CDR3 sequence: CASSIGGRGSDYGYTF. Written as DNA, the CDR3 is TGTGCCAGTAGTATAGGGGGCAGGGGGTCGGACTATGGCTACACCTTC.

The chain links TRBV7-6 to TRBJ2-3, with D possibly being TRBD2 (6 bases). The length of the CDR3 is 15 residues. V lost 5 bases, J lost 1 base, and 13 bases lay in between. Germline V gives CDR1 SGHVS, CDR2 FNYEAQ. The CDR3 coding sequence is TGTGCCAGCAGCCCCCCCGGGACTGGCACAGATACGCAGTATTTT. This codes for CASSPPGTGTDTQYF. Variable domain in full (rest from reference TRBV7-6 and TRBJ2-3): GAGVSQSPRYKVTKRGQDVALRCDPISGHVSLYWYRQALGQGPEFLTYFNYEAQQDKSGLPNDRFSAERPEGSISTLTIQRTEQRDSAMYRCASSPPGTGTDTQYFGPGTRLTVL.

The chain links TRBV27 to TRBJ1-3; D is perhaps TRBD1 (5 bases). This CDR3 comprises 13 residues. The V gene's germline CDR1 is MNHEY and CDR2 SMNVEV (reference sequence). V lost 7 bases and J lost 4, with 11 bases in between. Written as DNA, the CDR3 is TGTGCCAGCAAGAAGGGGTCAGGAAACACCATATATTTT. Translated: CASKKGSGNTIYF.

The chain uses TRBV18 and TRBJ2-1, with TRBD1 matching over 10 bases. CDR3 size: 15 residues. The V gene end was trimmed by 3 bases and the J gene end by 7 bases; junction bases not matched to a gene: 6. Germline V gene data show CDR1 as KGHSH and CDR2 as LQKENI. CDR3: CASSPLGQGPNEQFF. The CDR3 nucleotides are TGTGCCAGCTCACCCTTGGGACAGGGGCCAAATGAGCAGTTCTTC.

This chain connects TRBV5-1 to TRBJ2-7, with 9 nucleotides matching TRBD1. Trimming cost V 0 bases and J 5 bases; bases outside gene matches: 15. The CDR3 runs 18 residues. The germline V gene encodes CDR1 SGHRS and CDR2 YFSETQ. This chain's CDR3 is CASSLAFSAGTGSNEQYF. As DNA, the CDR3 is TGCGCCAGCAGCTTGGCCTTTTCCGCCGGGACAGGGAGCAACGAGCAGTACTTC. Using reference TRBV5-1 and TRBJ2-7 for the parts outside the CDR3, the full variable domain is KAGVTQTPRYLIKTRGQQVTLSCSPISGHRSVSWYQQTPGQGLQFLFEYFSETQRNKGNFPGRFSGRQFSNSRSEMNVSTLELGDSALYLCASSLAFSAGTGSNEQYFGPGTRLTVT.

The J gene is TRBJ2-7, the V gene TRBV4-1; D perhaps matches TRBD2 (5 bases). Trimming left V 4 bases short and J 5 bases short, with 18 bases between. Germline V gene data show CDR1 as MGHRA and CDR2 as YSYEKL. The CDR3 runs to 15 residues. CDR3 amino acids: CASSPPPGMFHEQYF. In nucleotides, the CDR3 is TGCGCCAGCAGCCCCCCCCCGGGAATGTTCCACGAGCAGTACTTC.

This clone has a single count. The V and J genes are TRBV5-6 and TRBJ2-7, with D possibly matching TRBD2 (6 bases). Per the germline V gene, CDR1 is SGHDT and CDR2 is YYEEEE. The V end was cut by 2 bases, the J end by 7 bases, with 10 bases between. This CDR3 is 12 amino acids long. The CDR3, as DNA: TGTGCCAGCAGCTTTCTAGCGAGTGAGCAGTACTTC. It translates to CASSFLASEQYF.

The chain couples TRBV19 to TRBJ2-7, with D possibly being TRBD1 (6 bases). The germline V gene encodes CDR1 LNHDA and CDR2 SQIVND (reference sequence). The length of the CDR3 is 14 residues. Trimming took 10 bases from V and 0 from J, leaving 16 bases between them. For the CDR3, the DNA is TGTGCCACCAAACGGACAGTCTCCTCCTACGAGCAGTACTTC. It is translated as CATKRTVSSYEQYF.

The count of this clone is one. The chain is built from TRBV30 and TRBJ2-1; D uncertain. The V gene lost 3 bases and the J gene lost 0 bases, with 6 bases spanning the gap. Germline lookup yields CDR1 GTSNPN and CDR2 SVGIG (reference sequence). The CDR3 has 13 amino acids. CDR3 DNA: TGTGCCTGGAGCCCGGGCTCCTACAATGAGCAGTTCTTC. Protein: CAWSPGSYNEQFF.

CDR3 amino acids: CASQSTGSFNQPQHF. DNA for the CDR3: TGTGCCAGCCAGAGTACGGGATCATTCAATCAGCCCCAGCATTTT. The chain recombines TRBV19 with TRBJ1-5; D unresolved. Germline V gene data show CDR1 as LNHDA and CDR2 as SQIVND (reference sequence). The CDR3 has 15 amino acids. V lost 9 bases and J 3 bases, leaving 18 bases between the germline ends.

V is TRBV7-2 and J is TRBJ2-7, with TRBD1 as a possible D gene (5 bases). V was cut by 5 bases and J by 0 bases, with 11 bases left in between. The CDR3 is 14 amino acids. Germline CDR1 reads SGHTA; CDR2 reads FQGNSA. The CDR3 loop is CASSEQGSSYEQYF. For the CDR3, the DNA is TGTGCCAGCAGCGAGCAGGGAAGCTCCTACGAGCAGTACTTC.

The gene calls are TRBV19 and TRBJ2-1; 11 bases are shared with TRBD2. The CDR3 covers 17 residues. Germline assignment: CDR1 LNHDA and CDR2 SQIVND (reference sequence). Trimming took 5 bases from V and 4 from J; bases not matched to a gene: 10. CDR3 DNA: TGTGCCAGTAGTTCCATGGGGACTAGCGGATATTACAATGAGCAGTTCTTC. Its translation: CASSSMGTSGYYNEQFF. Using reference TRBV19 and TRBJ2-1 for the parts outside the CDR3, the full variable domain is DGGITQSPKYLFRKEGQNVTLSCEQNLNHDAMYWYRQDPGQGLRLIYYSQIVNDFQKGDIAEGYSVSREKKESFPLTVTSAQKNPTAFYLCASSSMGTSGYYNEQFFGPGTRLTVL.

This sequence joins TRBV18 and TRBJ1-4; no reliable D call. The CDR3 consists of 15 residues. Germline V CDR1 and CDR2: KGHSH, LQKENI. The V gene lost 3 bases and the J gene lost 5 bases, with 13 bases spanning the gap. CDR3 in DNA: TGTGCCAGCTCACCTTCCCTCGCTAAAAATGAAAAACTGTTTTTT. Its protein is CASSPSLAKNEKLFF.

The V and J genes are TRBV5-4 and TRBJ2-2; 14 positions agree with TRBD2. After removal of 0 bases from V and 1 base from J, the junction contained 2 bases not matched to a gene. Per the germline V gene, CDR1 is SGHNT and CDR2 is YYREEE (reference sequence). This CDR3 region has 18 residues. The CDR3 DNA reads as TGTGCCAGCAGCTTGGGGGGACTAGCGGGGGAGAACACCGGGGAGCTGTTTTTT. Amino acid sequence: CASSLGGLAGENTGELFF. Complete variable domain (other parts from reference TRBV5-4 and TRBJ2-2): ETGVTQSPTHLIKTRGQQVTLRCSSQSGHNTVSWYQQALGQGPQFIFQYYREEENGRGNFPPRFSGLQFPNYSSELNVNALELDDSALYLCASSLGGLAGENTGELFFGEGSRLTVL.

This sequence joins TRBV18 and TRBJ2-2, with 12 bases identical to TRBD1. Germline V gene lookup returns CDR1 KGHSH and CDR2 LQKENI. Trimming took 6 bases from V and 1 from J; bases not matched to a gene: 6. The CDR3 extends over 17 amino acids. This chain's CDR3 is CASSRDRGLVNTGELFF. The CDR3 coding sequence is TGTGCCAGCTCCCGGGACAGGGGGCTTGTGAACACCGGGGAGCTGTTTTTT.

CDR3: CASSRTGWEQYF. Written as DNA, the CDR3 is TGTGCCAGCAGCAGGACAGGGTGGGAGCAGTACTTC. V usage is TRBV9 and J usage is TRBJ2-7, with 8 bases lining up with TRBD1. This CDR3 comprises 12 residues. The ends lost 4 bases at V and 7 bases at J; junction bases unmatched: 4. The germline gives CDR1 SGDLS, CDR2 YYNGEE.

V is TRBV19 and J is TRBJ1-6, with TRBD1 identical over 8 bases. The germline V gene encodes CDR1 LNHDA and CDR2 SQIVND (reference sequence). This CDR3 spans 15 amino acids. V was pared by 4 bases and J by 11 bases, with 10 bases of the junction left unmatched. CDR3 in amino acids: CASSTRTGRAAPLHF. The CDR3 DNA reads TGTGCCAGTAGTACCAGGACAGGGCGAGCGGCACCCCTCCACTTT.

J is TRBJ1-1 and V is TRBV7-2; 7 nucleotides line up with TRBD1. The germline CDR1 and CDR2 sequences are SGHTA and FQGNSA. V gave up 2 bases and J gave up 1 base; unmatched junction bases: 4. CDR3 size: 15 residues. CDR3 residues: CASSLTRTGNTEAFF. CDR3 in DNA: TGTGCCAGCAGCTTAACAAGGACAGGGAACACTGAAGCTTTCTTT.

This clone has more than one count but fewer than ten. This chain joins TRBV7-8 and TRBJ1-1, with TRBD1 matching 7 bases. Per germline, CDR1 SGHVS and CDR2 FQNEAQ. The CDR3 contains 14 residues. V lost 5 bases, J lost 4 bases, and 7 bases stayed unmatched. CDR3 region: CASSPQGGGTEAFF. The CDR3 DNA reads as TGTGCCAGCAGCCCTCAAGGGGGCGGCACTGAAGCTTTCTTT.

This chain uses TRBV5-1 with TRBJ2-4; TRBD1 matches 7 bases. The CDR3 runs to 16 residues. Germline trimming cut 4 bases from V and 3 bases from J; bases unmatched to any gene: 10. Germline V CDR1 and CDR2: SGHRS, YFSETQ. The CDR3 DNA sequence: TGCGCCAGCAGCGCTGACAGGGTCAACGGCAAAAACATTCAGTACTTC. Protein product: CASSADRVNGKNIQYF.

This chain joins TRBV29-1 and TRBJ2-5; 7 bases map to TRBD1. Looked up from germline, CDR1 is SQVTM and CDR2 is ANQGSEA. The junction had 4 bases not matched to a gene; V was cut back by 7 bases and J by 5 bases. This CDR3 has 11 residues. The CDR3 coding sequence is TGCAGCGATTTACAGGGGGAGACCCAGTACTTC. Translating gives CSDLQGETQYF. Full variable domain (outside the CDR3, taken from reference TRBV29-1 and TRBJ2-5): SAVISQKPSRDICQRGTSLTIQCQVDSQVTMMFWYRQQPGQSLTLIATANQGSEATYESGFVIDKFPISRPNLTFSTLTVSNMSPEDSSIYLCSDLQGETQYFGPGTRLLVL.

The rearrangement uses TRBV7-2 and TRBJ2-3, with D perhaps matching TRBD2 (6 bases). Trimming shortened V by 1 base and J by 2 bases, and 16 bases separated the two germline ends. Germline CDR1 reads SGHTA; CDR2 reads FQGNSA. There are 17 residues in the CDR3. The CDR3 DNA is TGTGCCAGCAGCTTAGTTGGTGGGAGCGGGTCCACAGATACGCAGTATTTT. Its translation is CASSLVGGSGSTDTQYF.

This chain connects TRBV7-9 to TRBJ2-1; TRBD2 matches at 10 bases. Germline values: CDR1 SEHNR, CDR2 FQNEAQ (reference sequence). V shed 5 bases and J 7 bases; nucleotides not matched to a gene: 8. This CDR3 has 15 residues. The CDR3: CASSTPTSGRNEQFF. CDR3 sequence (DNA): TGTGCCAGCAGCACACCGACTAGCGGGCGAAATGAGCAGTTCTTC.